Below are 20 T cell receptor beta chains sequenced from a single sample in a study of cytomegalovirus exposure and HLA in healthy donors. PCR employed 60 Vbeta and 13 Jbeta primers. Data came from immunoSEQ multiplex PCR; TCRdb stores just in-frame clones and leaves some out. The sample consists of 45,000 to 65,000 clones, about 70% of them appearing once. The sequencing input was PBMCs. The receptors originated from a woman in her 50s in good health and CMV-seropositive.

The rearrangement links TRBV2 to TRBJ2-7, with 7 bases lining up with TRBD1. The CDR3 has 14 amino acids. Unmatched junction bases numbered 5, after V lost 3 bases and J lost 3 bases. Germline assignment: CDR1 SNHLY and CDR2 FYNNEI. CDR3 sequence (DNA): TGTGCCAGCAGTGATGTGGACAGGAACTACGAGCAGTACTTC. Protein sequence: CASSDVDRNYEQYF. The full variable domain, with the rest looked up from reference TRBV2 and TRBJ2-7, is EPEVTQTPSHQVTQMGQEVILRCVPISNHLYFYWYRQILGQKVEFLVSFYNNEISEKSEIFDDQFSVERPDGSNFTLKIRSTKLEDSAMYFCASSDVDRNYEQYFGPGTRLTVT.

V and J are TRBV18 and TRBJ2-1; maybe TRBD1 (5 bases). V was pared by 0 bases and J by 7 bases, with 10 bases between. This CDR3 has 14 amino acids. CDR1 and CDR2 from the germline V gene are KGHSH and LQKENI. This CDR3 reads CASSPPGRVNEQFF. Written as DNA, the CDR3 is TGTGCCAGCTCACCACCGGGCAGGGTAAATGAGCAGTTCTTC.

This chain connects TRBV19 to TRBJ1-5; 7 positions agree with TRBD1. The V gene end was trimmed by 10 bases and the J gene end by 4 bases; junction bases not matched to a gene: 7. CDR1 and CDR2 (germline): LNHDA, SQIVND (reference sequence). The CDR3 runs 13 residues. DNA for the CDR3: TGTGCCACCGGACAGGCGATTAATCAGCCCCAGCATTTT. Translating gives CATGQAINQPQHF.

The CDR3 here is CASSGDRMNTEAFF. The DNA of the CDR3 is TGTGCCAGCTCAGGGGACAGGATGAACACTGAAGCTTTCTTT. V usage is TRBV18 and J usage is TRBJ1-1; TRBD1 matches at 8 bases. The CDR3 extends over 14 amino acids. Trimming cost V 5 bases and J 0 bases; bases outside gene matches: 2. CDR1 and CDR2 from the germline V gene are KGHSH and LQKENI. The full variable domain, rest sourced from reference TRBV18 and TRBJ1-1, is NAGVMQNPRHLVRRRGQEARLRCSPMKGHSHVYWYRQLPEEGLKFMVYLQKENIIDESGMPKERFSAEFPKEGPSILRIQQVVRGDSAAYFCASSGDRMNTEAFFGQGTRLTVV.

This chain uses TRBV28 with TRBJ1-3, with D tentatively TRBD1 (5 bases). Germline V gives CDR1 MDHEN, CDR2 SYDVKM. The CDR3 sequence is 14 residues long. With 7 bases removed from V and 0 bases from J, the gap between germline ends came to 10 bases. The CDR3 loop reads CASTQGLSGNTIYF. The CDR3 nucleotides are TGTGCCAGCACCCAGGGCCTCTCTGGAAACACCATATATTTT.

The chain combines TRBV18 with TRBJ2-7, with D possibly being TRBD1 (5 bases). CDR1 and CDR2 from the germline V gene are KGHSH and LQKENI. The CDR3 contains 15 residues. V gave up 2 bases and J gave up 4 bases, with 15 bases separating them. CDR3 loop: CASSPSVQASYEQYF. The DNA for the CDR3 is TGTGCCAGCTCACCATCCGTACAGGCTAGTTACGAGCAGTACTTC.

This chain connects TRBV5-4 to TRBJ2-5; tentatively, D is TRBD2 (6 bases). CDR3 length: 15 amino acids. V shed 1 base and J shed 5 bases, with 15 bases lying between them. Germline V CDR1 and CDR2: SGHNT, YYREEE (reference sequence). The CDR3 is CASSLRSGHTETQYF. As DNA, the CDR3 is TGTGCCAGCAGCTTGAGGAGCGGGCATACCGAGACCCAGTACTTC.

This clone was seen once. This sequence joins TRBV11-1 and TRBJ2-3; D is possibly TRBD2 (5 bases). This CDR3 has 13 residues. Trimming shortened V by 1 base and J by 5 bases, and 7 bases separated the two germline ends. Germline CDR1 SGHAT, CDR2 FQDESV (reference sequence). The CDR3 sequence: CASSLVEGDTQYF. The CDR3 DNA reads TGTGCCAGCAGCTTAGTAGAGGGAGATACGCAGTATTTT.

The V gene is TRBV10-3, the J gene TRBJ1-2; 7 bases fit TRBD1. The CDR3 extends over 15 amino acids. V was pared by 1 base and J by 6 bases, with 8 bases of the junction left unmatched. CDR1 is ENHRY, CDR2 SYGVKD, per germline. This chain's CDR3 is CAISELAGGNDGYTF. CDR3 DNA sequence: TGTGCCATCAGTGAGTTGGCAGGGGGGAATGATGGCTACACCTTC.

The rearrangement links TRBV13 to TRBJ1-2; TRBD1 matches at 7 bases. Trimming took 0 bases from V and 4 from J; bases not matched to a gene: 5. The germline V gene has CDR1 PRHDT and CDR2 FYEKMQ (reference sequence). The CDR3 has 15 residues. The CDR3 bases are TGTGCCAGCAGCTTAGGGCTACAGGGGACCTATGGCTACACCTTC. It translates to CASSLGLQGTYGYTF.

The chain links TRBV2 to TRBJ2-1, with 10 bases identical to TRBD2. CDR3 size: 16 residues. J gave up 8 bases and V 4 bases, and 11 bases lay outside the gene matches. The germline V gene has CDR1 SNHLY and CDR2 FYNNEI. The CDR3 sequence: CASSARSGGAKDEQFF. The DNA for the CDR3 is TGTGCCAGCAGTGCGAGAAGCGGGGGGGCCAAGGATGAGCAGTTCTTC.

Only a few counts were recorded for this clone. The chain links TRBV28 to TRBJ1-4; 8 positions agree with TRBD1. CDR1 MDHEN and CDR2 SYDVKM come from the germline V gene. The junction had 8 bases not matched to a gene; V was cut back by 5 bases and J by 15 bases. The CDR3 is made up of 12 amino acids. The CDR3, as DNA: TGTGCCAGCAGTCAGGGGGCCGGGGTGTTGTTTTTT. Its protein is CASSQGAGVLFF.

The V and J genes are TRBV6-1 and TRBJ2-7, with 7 bases matching TRBD2. Germline V lookup: CDR1 MNHNS, CDR2 SASEGT. This CDR3 comprises 13 residues. After removal of 6 bases from V and 2 bases from J, the junction contained 4 bases not matched to a gene. The CDR3 is CASRASGTYEQYF. The CDR3, as DNA: TGTGCCAGCAGGGCTAGCGGTACCTACGAGCAGTACTTC.

The chain couples TRBV9 to TRBJ1-1; a weak D match, TRBD1 (5 bases). V was trimmed by 4 bases and J by 1 base, leaving 17 bases between them. The CDR3 has 16 residues. Germline V lookup: CDR1 SGDLS, CDR2 YYNGEE. The CDR3 region has the DNA TGTGCCAGCAGCCCCCGGGTGGGGGGGTGGAACACTGAAGCTTTCTTT. Residues: CASSPRVGGWNTEAFF. The variable domain in full, with the rest retrieved from reference TRBV9 and TRBJ1-1, is DSGVTQTPKHLITATGQRVTLRCSPRSGDLSVYWYQQSLDQGLQFLIQYYNGEERAKGNILERFSAQQFPDLHSELNLSSLELGDSALYFCASSPRVGGWNTEAFFGQGTRLTVV.

The genes are TRBV7-2 and TRBJ1-6; no clear D gene. The CDR3 has 14 amino acids. V was pared by 5 bases and J by 10 bases, with 15 bases between. Germline CDR1 is SGHTA and CDR2 is FQGNSA. The CDR3 spells CASSNRVEGSPLHF. The CDR3 DNA follows: TGTGCCAGCAGCAACCGAGTCGAGGGATCACCCCTCCACTTT. The full variable domain, rest sourced from reference TRBV7-2 and TRBJ1-6, is GAGVSQSPSNKVTEKGKDVELRCDPISGHTALYWYRQSLGQGLEFLIYFQGNSAPDKSGLPSDRFSAERTGGSVSTLTIQRTQQEDSAVYLCASSNRVEGSPLHFGNGTRLTVT.

The chain has TRBV11-2 and TRBJ2-3; a possible D gene is TRBD2 (5 bases). The CDR3 totals 17 residues. V gave up 2 bases and J gave up 3 bases, with 18 bases separating them. Germline loops: CDR1 SGHAT, CDR2 FQNNGV. This chain's CDR3 is CASSLRTGGSLTDTQYF. Here the CDR3 DNA reads TGTGCCAGCAGCTTAAGAACGGGTGGGAGTTTAACAGATACGCAGTATTTT. Looking up the rest from reference TRBV11-2 and TRBJ2-3 gives the full variable domain: EAGVAQSPRYKIIEKRQSVAFWCNPISGHATLYWYQQILGQGPKLLIQFQNNGVVDDSQLPKDRFSAERLKGVDSTLKIQPAKLEDSAVYLCASSLRTGGSLTDTQYFGPGTRLTVL.

The genes are TRBV19 and TRBJ2-1, with 16 bases fitting TRBD2. The germline V gene encodes CDR1 LNHDA and CDR2 SQIVND (reference sequence). The CDR3 has 17 residues. The junction had 9 bases not matched to a gene; V was cut back by 5 bases and J by 8 bases. CDR3 loop: CASSPLGLAGGHYEQFF. The CDR3 region has the DNA TGTGCCAGTAGTCCACTGGGACTAGCGGGAGGGCACTATGAGCAGTTCTTC. The full variable domain, in which reference TRBV19 and TRBJ2-1 provide the parts outside the CDR3, is DGGITQSPKYLFRKEGQNVTLSCEQNLNHDAMYWYRQDPGQGLRLIYYSQIVNDFQKGDIAEGYSVSREKKESFPLTVTSAQKNPTAFYLCASSPLGLAGGHYEQFFGPGTRLTVL.

This clone occurred a few times. The chain links TRBV5-6 to TRBJ1-1; D call uncertain. V dropped 2 bases and J dropped 4 bases, with 12 bases sitting between them. Germline V CDR1 and CDR2: SGHDT, YYEEEE. The CDR3 extends over 14 amino acids. The CDR3 nucleotides read TGTGCCAGCAGCTTCTGGGAAGAGGGCACTGAAGCTTTCTTT. Protein product: CASSFWEEGTEAFF.

V usage is TRBV5-4 and J usage is TRBJ2-7, with a possible D match to TRBD1 (6 bases). Germline CDR1 and CDR2: SGHNT and YYREEE (reference sequence). The V end lost 2 bases, the J end lost 6 bases, and 15 bases lay between the germline ends. The CDR3 has 14 amino acids. The CDR3 DNA reads as TGTGCCAGCAGCTTAGGGACATCTTCGCGCGAGCAGTACTTC. The encoded protein is CASSLGTSSREQYF.

The rearrangement links TRBV18 to TRBJ1-2, with a weak D call TRBD1 (5 bases). Germline V lookup: CDR1 KGHSH, CDR2 LQKENI. This CDR3 spans 15 amino acids. V was cut by 4 bases and J by 2 bases, with 14 bases left in between. The CDR3 protein is CASSHDSASNYGYTF. The CDR3 DNA reads TGTGCCAGCTCACACGACAGTGCCAGCAACTATGGCTACACCTTC.